This T cell receptor (beta chain) appears in the sequencing data of a study of response to subunit inactivated influenza vaccine. TCRdb reprocessed the RT-PCR reads via MiXCR and lists one record per CDR3 protein. The table includes 630,000 or so distinct CDR3 sequences, less than 20% detected once. General study points: Each seasonal flu vaccination may recruit only limited new T cells, authors suggested.

As to this clonotype: Its antigen is unidentified.

CDR3 length: 15 amino acids. Trimming took off 5 bases at V and 5 bases at J, with 19 bases between the two ends. Germline V gene lookup returns CDR1 SEHNR and CDR2 FQNEAQ (reference sequence). V is TRBV7-9 and J is TRBJ2-7; maybe TRBD1 (6 bases). The receptor comes from a man in his fifties who received an inactivated influenza vaccine. The specimen was PBMCs from blood, collected about 13 days after vaccination. The DNA of the CDR3 is TGTGCCAGCAGCGTAGGGACACGGGCTGGGGACGAGCAGTACTTC. It yields the protein CASSVGTRAGDEQYF.